The 9 T cell receptor beta chains given below trace back to one sample, sequenced in a study of shared clonotypes between healthy human individuals. Produced via immunoSEQ multiplex PCR; TCRdb's table is partial and in-frame only. The sample lists over a million clones, about 70% occurring once. The specimen was memory CD4+ T cells sorted from blood. Subset meaning: CD45RA-negative fraction. These receptors were taken from a man between 18 and 35 years old in good health.

The chain is built from TRBV5-6 and TRBJ2-7, with D perhaps TRBD1 (6 bases). V was cut by 5 bases and J by 2 bases, with 14 bases left in between. Germline CDR1 is SGHDT and CDR2 is YYEEEE. This CDR3 comprises 14 residues. CDR3 sequence: CASRSTGRTYEQYF. Written as DNA, the CDR3 is TGTGCCAGCAGGTCGACAGGTCGGACCTACGAGCAGTACTTC.

Comments on this clone: Other DNA sequences in the sample encode the same CDR3. The J gene is TRBJ1-4, the V gene TRBV11-2; the D is unclear. The CDR3 runs 13 residues. Germline V gene lookup returns CDR1 SGHAT and CDR2 FQNNGV. V lost 2 bases and J 5 bases, leaving 6 bases between the germline ends. DNA of the CDR3: TGTGCCAGCAGCTTACGCGGAAATGAAAAACTGTTTTTT. This translates into CASSLRGNEKLFF.

The chain recombines TRBV29-1 with TRBJ2-1; D gene ambiguous. Germline values: CDR1 SQVTM, CDR2 ANQGSEA. The V gene lost 6 bases and the J gene lost 0 bases, with 15 bases spanning the gap. This CDR3 spans 15 amino acids. The DNA of the CDR3 is TGCAGCGTGACCACTGACGGACGCTCCTACAATGAGCAGTTCTTC. It codes for CSVTTDGRSYNEQFF.

The chain combines TRBV5-4 with TRBJ1-1; 8 bases line up with TRBD1. This CDR3 has 15 residues. J gave up 5 bases and V 0 bases, and 6 bases lay outside the gene matches. Germline CDR1 SGHNT, CDR2 YYREEE (reference sequence). This chain's CDR3 is CASSLALTGGTEAFF. CDR3 sequence (DNA): TGTGCCAGCAGCTTGGCCCTAACAGGGGGAACTGAAGCTTTCTTT.

V and J are TRBV30 and TRBJ1-6; TRBD1 is a possible D gene (5 bases). There are 14 residues in the CDR3. Looked up from germline, CDR1 is GTSNPN and CDR2 is SVGIG (reference sequence). Trimming cost V 3 bases and J 5 bases, with 11 bases left between them. CDR3 sequence reads: CAWRQGGNNSPLHF. In DNA, the CDR3 is TGTGCCTGGAGGCAGGGAGGCAATAATTCACCCCTCCACTTT.

The gene calls are TRBV9 and TRBJ2-3, with D possibly matching TRBD1 (6 bases). Germline CDR1 and CDR2: SGDLS and YYNGEE. V lost 3 bases, J lost 4 bases, and 9 bases lay in between. This CDR3 comprises 13 residues. DNA of the CDR3: TGTGCCAGCAGCGCGGACAGCGCAGATACGCAGTATTTT. Translated, it gives CASSADSADTQYF. Complete variable domain (other parts from reference TRBV9 and TRBJ2-3): DSGVTQTPKHLITATGQRVTLRCSPRSGDLSVYWYQQSLDQGLQFLIQYYNGEERAKGNILERFSAQQFPDLHSELNLSSLELGDSALYFCASSADSADTQYFGPGTRLTVL.

CDR3 sequence reads: CASSGGERESEQFF. The DNA for the CDR3 is TGTGCCAGCAGCGGCGGGGAGCGGGAGTCTGAGCAGTTCTTC. This chain joins TRBV5-4 and TRBJ2-1, with 8 bases aligning to TRBD2. This CDR3 spans 14 amino acids. Germline CDR1 reads SGHNT; CDR2 reads YYREEE (reference sequence). The junction had 9 bases not matched to a gene; V was cut back by 4 bases and J by 9 bases.

The V and J genes are TRBV6-1 and TRBJ2-6, with D possibly TRBD1 on 5 matching bases. This CDR3 is 15 amino acids long. CDR1 is MNHNS, CDR2 SASEGT, per germline. V lost 2 bases and J lost 2, with 7 bases in between. The chain's CDR3 is CASSEPRAGANVLTF. CDR3 DNA: TGTGCCAGCAGTGAACCCAGGGCTGGGGCCAACGTCCTGACTTTC.

With respect to this clone: A much larger clone differs by one base, so this may be a read error. The same CDR3 can be traced to other DNA sequences in this sample. This chain links TRBV14 with TRBJ2-2; D is uncertain. This CDR3 comprises 12 residues. Trimming stripped 4 bases from V and 0 bases from J, with 0 bases between. CDR1 and CDR2 (germline): SGHDN, FVKESK. This CDR3 reads CASSPNTGELFF. As DNA, the CDR3 is TGTGCCAGCAGCCCGAACACCGGGGAGCTGTTTTTT. Combining the CDR3 with reference TRBV14 and TRBJ2-2 gives the whole variable domain EAGVTQFPSHSVIEKGQTVTLRCDPISGHDNLYWYRRVMGKEIKFLLHFVKESKQDESGMPNNRFLAERTGGTYSTLKVQPAELEDSGVYFCASSPNTGELFFGEGSRLTVL.